Below are 30 T cell receptor beta chains sequenced from a single sample in a study of control samples from healthy donors and cancer patients (dated by TCRdb to 2018 to 2021). Libraries were built with the immunoSEQ multiplex PCR assay. TCRdb obtained this table from immuneACCESS and retained in-frame rearrangements with V and J assigned. These tables miss some clones; where compared with another copy, unresolved V genes account for less than half of the shortfall, and the remainder is unexplained. In all, the sample holds about 120,000 clones, and 85% to 95% of those were seen once. The ten biggest clones cover more than 2% of the sample. Sequencing was done on a sample of blood. The receptors here all came from a man aged 30 to 45 in good health.

This chain uses TRBV19 with TRBJ2-7, with 8 bases lining up with TRBD1. CDR3 length equals 14 residues. Germline assignment: CDR1 LNHDA and CDR2 SQIVND (reference sequence). The V and J ends lost 3 bases and 2 bases, in that order; junction bases with no gene match: 3. The CDR3 DNA sequence: TGTGCCAGTAGTATCCGGGACAGGACCTACGAGCAGTACTTC. This gives the protein CASSIRDRTYEQYF.

This clone is a singleton in its sample. The J gene is TRBJ1-2, the V gene TRBV5-1; TRBD1 matches at 8 bases. V gave up 1 base and J gave up 4 bases; unmatched junction bases: 6. This CDR3 comprises 15 residues. In germline, CDR1 is SGHRS, CDR2 YFSETQ. In DNA form, the CDR3 reads TGCGCCAGCAGCTTGAGGCAGGGGGCGGGCTATGGCTACACCTTC. Its translation is CASSLRQGAGYGYTF.

This clone was detected only a few times. This chain connects TRBV5-6 to TRBJ1-2; D uncertain. Trimming removed 0 bases from V and 2 bases from J, with 5 bases in between. The CDR3 runs 13 residues. Per germline, CDR1 SGHDT and CDR2 YYEEEE. Here the CDR3 reads CASSLDGNYGYTF. In nucleotides, the CDR3 is TGTGCCAGCAGCTTGGACGGCAACTATGGCTACACCTTC.

The gene calls are TRBV7-9 and TRBJ1-3; D unclear. Deletions cut 5 bases from V and 0 bases from J, with 8 bases between. CDR3 size: 14 residues. Germline V gene lookup returns CDR1 SEHNR and CDR2 FQNEAQ (reference sequence). The CDR3 DNA sequence: TGTGCCAGCAGCCCGAAGAGCTCTGGAAACACCATATATTTT. Its protein product is CASSPKSSGNTIYF. The whole variable domain, remainder taken from reference TRBV7-9 and TRBJ1-3, is DTGVSQNPRHKITKRGQNVTFRCDPISEHNRLYWYRQTLGQGPEFLTYFQNEAQLEKSRLLSDRFSAERPKGSFSTLEIQRTEQGDSAMYLCASSPKSSGNTIYFGEGSWLTVV.

The chain recombines TRBV6-1 with TRBJ2-2, with D perhaps TRBD1 (5 bases). The germline CDR1 and CDR2 sequences are MNHNS and SASEGT. V lost 2 bases to trimming and J lost 3 bases, with 10 bases between them. This CDR3 spans 15 amino acids. CDR3 DNA sequence: TGTGCCAGCAGTGAACGGCAGGGTTACACCGGGGAGCTGTTTTTT. Protein product: CASSERQGYTGELFF.

The V and J genes are TRBV12-5 and TRBJ1-1; D is unresolved. The CDR3 totals 11 residues. V was cut by 6 bases and J by 9 bases, with 11 bases left in between. The germline V gene has CDR1 LGHNT and CDR2 FRNRAP. Here the CDR3 DNA reads TGTGCTAGTGGCACGGATGGGAAAGCTTTCTTT. This sequence encodes CASGTDGKAFF.

This chain links TRBV28 with TRBJ2-1; D might be TRBD1 or TRBD2, each matching 5 bases. Germline CDR1 is MDHEN and CDR2 is SYDVKM. The CDR3 consists of 11 residues. The ends were cut back, 10 bases at V and 2 bases at J, with 6 bases in the middle. CDR3 bases: TGTGCCATGGGGGCCTACAATGAGCAGTTCTTC. It is translated as CAMGAYNEQFF.

The chain uses TRBV9 and TRBJ1-1; D call uncertain. Trimming stripped 3 bases from V and 2 bases from J, with 5 bases between. Germline V gene sequence: CDR1 SGDLS, CDR2 YYNGEE. The CDR3 runs to 12 residues. The CDR3 here is CASSAGNTEAFF. The CDR3 nucleotides read TGTGCCAGCAGCGCTGGCAACACTGAAGCTTTCTTT.

The DNA for the CDR3 is TGTGCCAGCATCGCGGGGGACGAGCAGTACTTC. Translated, it gives CASIAGDEQYF. This sequence joins TRBV2 and TRBJ2-7; TRBD2 matches 7 bases. Looked up from germline, CDR1 is SNHLY and CDR2 is FYNNEI. The V segment lost 7 bases and the J segment 5 bases; nucleotides outside the gene matches: 2. The CDR3 covers 11 residues.

The chain joins TRBV5-1 to TRBJ1-2; 7 nucleotides line up with TRBD1. With V trimmed by 3 bases and J by 8 bases, 10 bases remained unmatched. The CDR3 runs to 14 residues. CDR1 is SGHRS and CDR2 is YFSETQ in the germline V gene. As DNA, the CDR3 is TGCGCCAGCAGCTCCTGGACAGGATCGGGCGGCTACACCTTC. Its translation: CASSSWTGSGGYTF.

This chain connects TRBV6-6 to TRBJ2-7; TRBD1 matches 9 bases. The length of the CDR3 is 15 residues. V shed 4 bases, J shed 7 bases, and the junction held 11 bases outside the gene matches. Germline loops: CDR1 MNHNY, CDR2 SVGAGI (reference sequence). CDR3 sequence: CASSSSGTGYNEQYF. CDR3 sequence (DNA): TGTGCCAGCAGTTCGAGCGGGACAGGGTATAATGAGCAGTACTTC.

As to this clone: Other DNA sequences of this sample code for an identical CDR3. The CDR3 here is CASSVGGRAGDYTGELFF. CDR3 coding DNA: TGTGCCAGCAGCGTAGGGGGGAGGGCGGGGGACTACACCGGGGAGCTGTTTTTT. The chain employs TRBV9 and TRBJ2-2; 7 bases align to TRBD2. The CDR3 is 18 amino acids. V lost 0 bases, J lost 3 bases, and 11 bases stayed unmatched. The V gene's germline CDR1 is SGDLS and CDR2 YYNGEE.

V and J are TRBV7-6 and TRBJ1-2; a weak D match, TRBD1 (5 bases). The CDR3 contains 15 residues. Germline CDR1 reads SGHVS; CDR2 reads FNYEAQ. V was trimmed by 3 bases and J by 2 bases, leaving 13 bases between them. The CDR3 DNA is TGTGCCAGCAGCTTTGGGACGGGAACGAACTATGGCTACACCTTC. Residues: CASSFGTGTNYGYTF.

The sample holds many counts of this clone. The rearrangement links TRBV19 to TRBJ1-2; possible D gene TRBD1, 6 bases. The CDR3 consists of 16 residues. CDR1 LNHDA and CDR2 SQIVND come from the germline V gene (reference sequence). V was cut by 0 bases and J by 6 bases, with 17 bases left in between. The CDR3: CASSIDFRGISDGYTF. The CDR3 DNA reads as TGTGCCAGTAGTATAGATTTCAGGGGTATATCCGATGGCTACACCTTC.

This clone was seen a single time. V is TRBV25-1 and J is TRBJ1-2; tentatively, D is TRBD1 (6 bases). Trimming took 3 bases from V and 2 from J, leaving 19 bases between them. Germline loops: CDR1 MGHDK, CDR2 SYGVNS. There are 17 residues in the CDR3. As DNA, the CDR3 is TGTGCCAGCAGTGATGGTTTTATTTTGGGGGCGAACTATGGCTACACCTTC. It translates to CASSDGFILGANYGYTF.

The CDR3 region has the DNA TGTGCCACCAGCACCCCGAATTCGGGAAATCAGCCCCAGCATTTT. Translating it yields CATSTPNSGNQPQHF. V and J are TRBV24-1 and TRBJ1-5; no reliable D call. The V gene's germline CDR1 is KGHDR and CDR2 SFDVKD. V lost 7 bases and J 4 bases, leaving 16 bases between the germline ends. The CDR3 spans 15 residues.

The CDR3 is CASSIDGGRRTEAFF. The CDR3, as DNA: TGTGCCAGTAGTATAGATGGGGGGCGACGGACTGAAGCTTTCTTT. V gene TRBV19 combines with J gene TRBJ1-1; a weak D match, TRBD1 (6 bases). The CDR3 is made up of 15 amino acids. Per germline, CDR1 LNHDA and CDR2 SQIVND (reference sequence). V was cut by 0 bases and J by 5 bases, with 13 bases left in between.

The chain's CDR3 is CASSYDNYGYTF. CDR3 DNA: TGCGCCAGCAGCTACGACAACTATGGCTACACCTTC. This chain joins TRBV5-1 and TRBJ1-2; no firm D call. V lost 3 bases to trimming and J lost 2 bases, with 5 bases between them. Germline V CDR1 and CDR2: SGHRS, YFSETQ. This CDR3 spans 12 amino acids.

This chain uses TRBV2 with TRBJ1-6; 11 bases are shared with TRBD1. The CDR3 has 17 amino acids. The germline V gene has CDR1 SNHLY and CDR2 FYNNEI. V gave up 5 bases and J gave up 9 bases; unmatched junction bases: 12. This chain's CDR3 is CASSLLPPGQGVSPLHF. In nucleotides, the CDR3 is TGTGCCAGCAGTCTTCTCCCCCCGGGACAGGGGGTTTCACCCCTCCACTTT. Filled out from reference TRBV2 and TRBJ1-6, the complete variable domain reads EPEVTQTPSHQVTQMGQEVILRCVPISNHLYFYWYRQILGQKVEFLVSFYNNEISEKSEIFDDQFSVERPDGSNFTLKIRSTKLEDSAMYFCASSLLPPGQGVSPLHFGNGTRLTVT.

V gene TRBV30 combines with J gene TRBJ1-6; the D is unclear. V lost 0 bases and J lost 8, with 14 bases in between. This CDR3 spans 15 amino acids. Germline V gene data show CDR1 as GTSNPN and CDR2 as SVGIG (reference sequence). DNA for the CDR3: TGTGCCTGGAGTGTACGGGGAGCCGGGGATTCACCCCTCCACTTT. Translation: CAWSVRGAGDSPLHF.

The V and J genes are TRBV2 and TRBJ2-2, with 7 nucleotides matching TRBD1. In germline, CDR1 is SNHLY, CDR2 FYNNEI. J gave up 6 bases and V 6 bases, and 7 bases lay outside the gene matches. This CDR3 spans 14 amino acids. The CDR3 loop reads CASSLNDRAGELFF. The CDR3 coding sequence is TGTGCCAGCAGCCTAAACGACAGGGCCGGGGAGCTGTTTTTT. Supplemented by reference TRBV2 and TRBJ2-2, the full variable domain reads EPEVTQTPSHQVTQMGQEVILRCVPISNHLYFYWYRQILGQKVEFLVSFYNNEISEKSEIFDDQFSVERPDGSNFTLKIRSTKLEDSAMYFCASSLNDRAGELFFGEGSRLTVL.

The genes are TRBV7-6 and TRBJ1-2, with 7 bases matching TRBD1. The V gene end was trimmed by 0 bases and the J gene end by 4 bases; junction bases not matched to a gene: 5. The CDR3 runs 15 residues. Germline lookup yields CDR1 SGHVS and CDR2 FNYEAQ. As DNA, the CDR3 is TGTGCCAGCAGCTTAGCTCAGGGGGGCGTCTATGGCTACACCTTC. Its translation is CASSLAQGGVYGYTF.

This clone was found once. The chain uses TRBV28 and TRBJ2-3; either TRBD1 or TRBD2 may supply D (5 bases each). With 8 bases removed from V and 5 bases from J, the gap between germline ends came to 23 bases. Germline V gene sequence: CDR1 MDHEN, CDR2 SYDVKM. This CDR3 is 16 amino acids long. Here the CDR3 reads CASYPVGRQLGDTQYF. The DNA for the CDR3 is TGTGCCAGCTACCCCGTGGGGAGACAGTTGGGAGATACGCAGTATTTT.

This clone has only one observation. CDR3 coding DNA: TGCGCCAGCGGCCCACAGTACTCCTACGAGCAGTACTTC. Translation gives CASGPQYSYEQYF. The J gene is TRBJ2-7, the V gene TRBV10-2; no definite D call. There are 13 residues in the CDR3. Looked up from germline, CDR1 is WSHSY and CDR2 is SAAADI. Trimming removed 8 bases from V and 0 bases from J, with 11 bases in between.

This sequence joins TRBV21-1 and TRBJ2-7; the table gives TRBD2 as D, unverified against the DNA. TRBV21-1 constitutes a pseudogene. The CDR3 is 15 residues long. CDR3 sequence (DNA): TGTGCCGGCACCCTCTCTGGGGGGACCCACTACGAGCAGTACGTC. Protein sequence: CAGTLSGGTHYEQYV.

CDR3 residues: CASTRAGGNLNIQYF. DNA for the CDR3: TGTGCCAGCACTAGGGCGGGGGGAAATTTAAACATTCAGTACTTC. J is TRBJ2-4 and V is TRBV5-6, with 8 positions matching TRBD2. Germline V gene lookup returns CDR1 SGHDT and CDR2 YYEEEE. This CDR3 comprises 15 residues. V lost 6 bases to trimming and J lost 6 bases; unmatched junction nucleotides: 11.

The genes are TRBV9 and TRBJ1-2; D possibly corresponds to TRBD1 (5 bases). Trimming cost V 4 bases and J 4 bases, with 17 bases left between them. The CDR3 has 15 residues. Looked up from germline, CDR1 is SGDLS and CDR2 is YYNGEE. For the CDR3, the DNA is TGTGCCAGCAGCCGGGACGGTGAGATTTCCTATGGCTACACCTTC. Translated: CASSRDGEISYGYTF.

CDR3 residues: CASSYGSSQFF. DNA for the CDR3: TGTGCCAGCAGTTACGGATCTTCCCAGTTCTTC. The J gene is TRBJ2-1, the V gene TRBV6-5; D call uncertain. The CDR3 runs to 11 residues. Germline V gives CDR1 MNHEY, CDR2 SVGAGI. V was shortened by 2 bases and J by 13 bases, with 9 bases between the two germline ends.

This chain joins TRBV6-5 and TRBJ1-2; D might be TRBD1 (6 bases). Trimming shortened V by 0 bases and J by 8 bases, and 16 bases separated the two germline ends. Germline V gene sequence: CDR1 MNHEY, CDR2 SVGAGI. This CDR3 region has 15 residues. The CDR3 DNA reads TGTGCCAGCAGTTACTCGGGGGCGAGGGTGGGAGGCTACACCTTC. It yields the protein CASSYSGARVGGYTF.

The rearrangement joins TRBV10-3 to TRBJ1-6, with 7 bases identical to TRBD1. The CDR3 runs 16 residues. V trimming: 3 bases; J trimming: 0 bases; junction bases outside the gene matches: 2. Germline CDR1 and CDR2: ENHRY and SYGVKD. The CDR3 region has the DNA TGTGCCATCAGTGAATACAGGGGCTCCTATAATTCACCCCTCCACTTT. This sequence encodes CAISEYRGSYNSPLHF.